The T cell receptor beta chain described here comes from a study of human T cells and chemical hapten exposure. Points from the study as a whole: Every donor had alopecia, and their immune response may therefore differ from healthy people's. Patch test score showed a positive correlation with PT1 expanded TCR counts.

This clonotype was seen ten or more times. Its antigen is not known. With 9 bases removed from V and 2 bases from J, the gap between germline ends came to 19 bases. The CDR3 loop spans 16 amino acids. The germline CDR1 and CDR2 sequences are KGHDR and SFDVKD. The time point here: patch test 2, 6 weeks after DPC sensitization. Treatment denoted: therapeutic diphenylcyclopropenone sensitization with weekly scalp DPC. Blood collection happened ahead of applying each patch test. TCRdb passed the RACE reads through MiXCR, listing each CDR3 protein once. The sample contains about 140,000 distinct CDR3 sequences, approximately 12% of which appear only once.

The specimen comprised whole blood, sampled in connection with sensitization to the hapten diphenylcyclopropenone (DPC). The sequence came from a woman in her forties or fifties with alopecia areata. Some clones in this sample may be carry-over from other donors' samples. The chain employs TRBV24-1 and TRBJ1-5; unclear D gene. CDR3 sequence: CATQSGGAARNQPQHF. The CDR3 region has the DNA TGTGCCACCCAAAGCGGTGGCGCTGCTCGCAATCAGCCCCAGCATTTT.